This T cell receptor beta chain was observed in a study of T cell responses to AZD1222 COVID-19 vaccine. Overall study findings and caveats: Across spike, vaccine-associated CD4 TCRs were found, dominant at 160-218 and 743-854.

The CDR3 length is 13 residues. Germline trimming cut 6 bases from V and 5 bases from J; bases unmatched to any gene: 1. The germline gives CDR1 SGHAT, CDR2 FQNNGV. TCRdb keeps only in-frame clones here, not all; method: immunoSEQ multiplex PCR. The sample records about 210,000 clones, 85% to 95% being singletons. With regard to this clone: Its specificity is unknown.

J is TRBJ2-1 and V is TRBV11-2; 10 bases map to TRBD1. The sequencing here drew on peripheral blood, taken on day 0 of AZD1222 vaccination. The sequence was obtained from an adult in good health. The DNA of the CDR3 is TGTGCCAGCAGGGACAGGGGGGACAATGAGCAGTTCTTC. Translation: CASRDRGDNEQFF. Full variable domain (remainder filled in from reference TRBV11-2 and TRBJ2-1): EAGVAQSPRYKIIEKRQSVAFWCNPISGHATLYWYQQILGQGPKLLIQFQNNGVVDDSQLPKDRFSAERLKGVDSTLKIQPAKLEDSAVYLCASRDRGDNEQFFGPGTRLTVL.